This T cell receptor (beta chain) derives from a study of Ad26.COV2.S vaccination and SARS-CoV-2 variants. Study results and caveats: Non-spike TCR breadth did not differ much between vaccine and placebo recipients.

Points on this clone: Its specificity is unknown.

The repertoire was sequenced with immunoSEQ multiplex PCR; TCRdb's copy has only in-frame clones and lacks some. The repertoire holds around 400,000 clones, about 93% seen once, with 12% in the top ten. The CDR3 is 15 residues long. Per the germline V gene, CDR1 is MNHEY and CDR2 is SVGAGI. The germline V and J ends were trimmed by 2 bases and 4 bases, with 15 bases remaining between them. Treatment defined: over 15 received Ad26.COV2.S at low or high dose, single or two shots; roughly five received placebo; per-sample allocation not given. All samples were drawn on day 63, counting from the first vaccine or placebo injection. Expression of Wuhan-strain SARS-CoV-2 spike came from the Ad26 vector that formed the vaccine.

The sequencing used peripheral blood, collected in a trial of Ad26.COV2.S vaccine versus placebo. The receptor was derived from a person aged 18-65 years who received the Ad26.COV2.S COVID-19 vaccine or a placebo. V is TRBV6-5 and J is TRBJ2-7; perhaps TRBD1 as D (6 bases). CDR3 DNA: TGTGCCAGCAGTTACGGGGGCGGACGATTATACGAGCAGTACTTC. Residues: CASSYGGGRLYEQYF.